This T cell receptor (beta chain) was sequenced for a study of glioma-infiltrating T cells after dendritic cell vaccination. Selection required adequate fresh-frozen tumor tissue plus more than two years' survival data. Blood PBMC samples: pre-vaccination, two weeks post third vaccination, and at tumor progression. The CDR3 has 14 amino acids. Germline CDR1 reads LNHDA; CDR2 reads SQIVND (reference sequence). Trimming pared 1 base from V and 4 bases from J, leaving 11 bases between. Up to about 2 ug genomic DNA was used for TCRB CDR3 amplification. The table came from immunoSEQ multiplex PCR; TCRdb's copy has only in-frame clones and leaves some out. The data contain about 96,000 clones, around three quarters of them seen just once; the ten biggest clones take up around 6%.

The origin of this receptor is a human donor with glioblastoma. V is TRBV19 and J is TRBJ2-7, with D possibly matching TRBD2 (6 bases). This sample comprised blood, obtained before dendritic cell vaccination. The CDR3 bases are TGTGCCAGTAGTATAGTTGGGGGGTTGTACGAGCAGTACTTC. It specifies CASSIVGGLYEQYF.